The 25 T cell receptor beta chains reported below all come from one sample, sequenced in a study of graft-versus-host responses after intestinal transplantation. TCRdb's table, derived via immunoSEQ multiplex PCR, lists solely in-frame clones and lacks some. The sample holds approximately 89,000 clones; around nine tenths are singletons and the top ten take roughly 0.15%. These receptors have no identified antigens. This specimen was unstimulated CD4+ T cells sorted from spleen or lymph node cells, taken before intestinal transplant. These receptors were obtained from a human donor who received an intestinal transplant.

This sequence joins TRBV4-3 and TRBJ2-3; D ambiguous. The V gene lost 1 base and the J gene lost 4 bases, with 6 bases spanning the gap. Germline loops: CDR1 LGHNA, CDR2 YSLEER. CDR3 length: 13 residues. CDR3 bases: TGCGCCAGCAGCCAAGGGCCCGCAGATACGCAGTATTTT. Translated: CASSQGPADTQYF.

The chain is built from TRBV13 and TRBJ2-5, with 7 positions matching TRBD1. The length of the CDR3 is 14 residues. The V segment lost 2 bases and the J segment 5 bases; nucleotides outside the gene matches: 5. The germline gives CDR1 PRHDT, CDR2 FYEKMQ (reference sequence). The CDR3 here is CASSLLTGSETQYF. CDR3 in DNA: TGTGCCAGCAGCTTATTGACAGGGTCCGAGACCCAGTACTTC.

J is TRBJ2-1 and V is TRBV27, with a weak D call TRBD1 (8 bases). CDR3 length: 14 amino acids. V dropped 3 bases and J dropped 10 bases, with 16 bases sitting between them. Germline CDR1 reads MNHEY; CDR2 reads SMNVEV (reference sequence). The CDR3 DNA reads TGTGCCAGCAGTTTTGAGTACAGGGGGGGCGAGCAGTTCTTC. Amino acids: CASSFEYRGGEQFF.

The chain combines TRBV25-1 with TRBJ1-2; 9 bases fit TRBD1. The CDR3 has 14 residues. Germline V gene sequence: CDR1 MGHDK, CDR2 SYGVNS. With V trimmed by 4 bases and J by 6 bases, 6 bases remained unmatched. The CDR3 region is CASSGLGQGNGYTF. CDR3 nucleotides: TGTGCCAGCAGTGGTTTAGGACAGGGGAATGGCTACACCTTC.

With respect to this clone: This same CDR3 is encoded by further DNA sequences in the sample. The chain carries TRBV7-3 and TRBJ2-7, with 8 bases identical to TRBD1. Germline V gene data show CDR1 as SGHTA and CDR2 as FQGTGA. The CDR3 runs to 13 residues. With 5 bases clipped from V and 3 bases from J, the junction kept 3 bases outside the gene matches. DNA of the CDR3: TGTGCCAGCAGCCGAGGACAGGGCTACGAGCAGTACTTC. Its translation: CASSRGQGYEQYF.

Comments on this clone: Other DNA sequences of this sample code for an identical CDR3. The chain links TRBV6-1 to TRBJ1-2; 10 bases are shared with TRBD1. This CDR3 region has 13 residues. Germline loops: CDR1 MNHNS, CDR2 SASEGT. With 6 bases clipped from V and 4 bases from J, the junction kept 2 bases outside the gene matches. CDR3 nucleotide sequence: TGTGCCAGCAGCCGGGACAGGGGCTATGGCTACACCTTC. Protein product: CASSRDRGYGYTF.

The CDR3 reads CASSVGLAGGDTQYF. CDR3 DNA: TGTGCCAGCAGTGTGGGACTAGCGGGAGGGGATACGCAGTATTTT. The chain carries TRBV6-1 and TRBJ2-3; 16 bases line up with TRBD2. This CDR3 has 15 residues. Germline CDR1 reads MNHNS; CDR2 reads SASEGT. The trim removed 4 bases at V and 6 bases at J, leaving 1 base unmatched.

CDR3 nucleotides: TGTGCCTGGAGTGTACAGGCCGGCTGGCAGCCCCAGCATTTT. Its translation is CAWSVQAGWQPQHF. The chain couples TRBV30 to TRBJ1-5, with a weak D call TRBD1 (5 bases). The CDR3 sequence is 14 residues long. Germline CDR1 and CDR2: GTSNPN and SVGIG (reference sequence). V was shortened by 0 bases and J by 7 bases, with 13 bases between the two germline ends.

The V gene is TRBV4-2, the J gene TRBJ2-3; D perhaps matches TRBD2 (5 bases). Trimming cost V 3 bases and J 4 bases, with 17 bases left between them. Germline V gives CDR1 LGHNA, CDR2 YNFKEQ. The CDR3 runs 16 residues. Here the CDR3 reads CASSHRPGLAPDTQYF. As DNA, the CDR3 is TGTGCCAGCAGCCATCGACCGGGCCTAGCTCCAGATACGCAGTATTTT.

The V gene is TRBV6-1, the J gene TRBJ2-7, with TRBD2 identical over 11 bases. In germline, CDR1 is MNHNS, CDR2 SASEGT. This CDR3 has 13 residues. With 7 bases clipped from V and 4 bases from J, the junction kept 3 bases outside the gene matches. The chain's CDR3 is CASIAGGLYEQYF. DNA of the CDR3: TGTGCCAGCATAGCGGGGGGGCTTTACGAGCAGTACTTC.

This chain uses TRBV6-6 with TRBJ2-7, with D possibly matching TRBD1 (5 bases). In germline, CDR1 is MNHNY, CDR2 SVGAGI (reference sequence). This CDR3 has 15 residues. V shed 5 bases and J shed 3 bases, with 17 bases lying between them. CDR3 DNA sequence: TGTGCCAGCAGTCGCATCTTAAACCAGGGCTACGAGCAGTACTTC. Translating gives CASSRILNQGYEQYF.

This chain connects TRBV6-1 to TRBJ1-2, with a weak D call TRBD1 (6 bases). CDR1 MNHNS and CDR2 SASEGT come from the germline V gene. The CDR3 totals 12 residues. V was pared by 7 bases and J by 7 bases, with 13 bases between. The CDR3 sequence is CASTTGFRGYTF. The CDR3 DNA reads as TGTGCCAGCACTACAGGGTTTCGTGGCTACACCTTC.

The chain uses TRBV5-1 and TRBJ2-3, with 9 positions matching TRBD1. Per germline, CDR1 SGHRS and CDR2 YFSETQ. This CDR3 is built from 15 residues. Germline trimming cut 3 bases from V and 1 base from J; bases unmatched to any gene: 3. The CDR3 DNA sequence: TGCGCCAGCAGCTCACAGGGGGCTGGCACAGATACGCAGTATTTT. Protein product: CASSSQGAGTDTQYF. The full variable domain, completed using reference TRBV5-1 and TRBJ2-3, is KAGVTQTPRYLIKTRGQQVTLSCSPISGHRSVSWYQQTPGQGLQFLFEYFSETQRNKGNFPGRFSGRQFSNSRSEMNVSTLELGDSALYLCASSSQGAGTDTQYFGPGTRLTVL.

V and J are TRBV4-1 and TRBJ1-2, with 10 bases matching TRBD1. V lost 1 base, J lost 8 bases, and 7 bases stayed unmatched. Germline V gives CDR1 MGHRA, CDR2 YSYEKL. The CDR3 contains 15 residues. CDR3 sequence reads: CASSQVIRTGGGYTF. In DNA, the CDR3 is TGCGCCAGCAGCCAAGTTATTCGGACAGGGGGAGGCTACACCTTC.

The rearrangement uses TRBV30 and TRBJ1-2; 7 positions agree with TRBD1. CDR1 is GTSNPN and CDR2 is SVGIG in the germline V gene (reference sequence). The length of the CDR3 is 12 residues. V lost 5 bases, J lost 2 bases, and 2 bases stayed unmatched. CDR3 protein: CAWDRVNYGYTF. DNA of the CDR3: TGTGCCTGGGACAGGGTGAACTATGGCTACACCTTC.

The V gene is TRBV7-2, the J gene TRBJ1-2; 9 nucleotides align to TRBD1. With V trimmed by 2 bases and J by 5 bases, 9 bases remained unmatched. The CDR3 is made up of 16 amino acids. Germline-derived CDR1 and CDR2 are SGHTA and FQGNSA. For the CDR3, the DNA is TGTGCCAGCAGCTTACTACAGGGGGCCTTCACTTATGGCTACACCTTC. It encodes CASSLLQGAFTYGYTF. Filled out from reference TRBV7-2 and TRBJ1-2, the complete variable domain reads GAGVSQSPSNKVTEKGKDVELRCDPISGHTALYWYRQSLGQGLEFLIYFQGNSAPDKSGLPSDRFSAERTGGSVSTLTIQRTQQEDSAVYLCASSLLQGAFTYGYTFGSGTRLTVV.

CDR3 in amino acids: CASSPGGGEQFF. Here the CDR3 DNA reads TGTGCCAGCAGTCCCGGGGGGGGTGAGCAGTTCTTC. The J gene is TRBJ2-1, the V gene TRBV9; 8 positions agree with TRBD2. Germline V gives CDR1 SGDLS, CDR2 YYNGEE. V dropped 5 bases and J dropped 9; count of bases not matched to a gene: 4. The CDR3 is 12 amino acids.

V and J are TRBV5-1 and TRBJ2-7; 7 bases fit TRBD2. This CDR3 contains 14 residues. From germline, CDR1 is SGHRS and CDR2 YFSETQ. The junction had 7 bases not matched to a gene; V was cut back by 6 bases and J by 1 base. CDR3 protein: CASMEAGNSYEQYF. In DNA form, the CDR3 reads TGCGCCAGCATGGAAGCGGGAAATTCCTACGAGCAGTACTTC.

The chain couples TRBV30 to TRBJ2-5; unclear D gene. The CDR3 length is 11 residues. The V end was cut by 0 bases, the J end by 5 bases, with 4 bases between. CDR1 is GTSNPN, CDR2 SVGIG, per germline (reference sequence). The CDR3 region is CAWSVQETQYF. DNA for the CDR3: TGTGCCTGGAGTGTCCAGGAGACCCAGTACTTC.

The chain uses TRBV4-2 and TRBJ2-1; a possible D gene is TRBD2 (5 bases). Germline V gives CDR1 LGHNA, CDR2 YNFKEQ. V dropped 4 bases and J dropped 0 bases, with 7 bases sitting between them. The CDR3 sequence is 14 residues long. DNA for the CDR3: TGTGCCAGCAGCCTTGCGGGCTCCTACAATGAGCAGTTCTTC. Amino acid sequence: CASSLAGSYNEQFF.

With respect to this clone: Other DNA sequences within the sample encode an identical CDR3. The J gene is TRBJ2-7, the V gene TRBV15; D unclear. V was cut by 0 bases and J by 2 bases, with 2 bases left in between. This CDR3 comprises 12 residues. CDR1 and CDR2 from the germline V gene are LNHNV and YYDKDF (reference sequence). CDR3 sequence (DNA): TGTGCCACCAGCAGAGATACCTACGAGCAGTACTTC. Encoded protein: CATSRDTYEQYF.

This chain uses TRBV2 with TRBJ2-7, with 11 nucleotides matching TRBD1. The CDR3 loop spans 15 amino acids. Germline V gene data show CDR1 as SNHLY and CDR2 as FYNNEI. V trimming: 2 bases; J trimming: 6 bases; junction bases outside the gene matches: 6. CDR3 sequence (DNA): TGTGCCAGCAGTGAATCCGGGACAGGGGGGGCCGAGCAGTACTTC. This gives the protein CASSESGTGGAEQYF.

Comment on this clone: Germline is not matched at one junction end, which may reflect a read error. CDR3 protein: CASSYSGLAVHEQFF. The CDR3 DNA reads as TGTGCCAGCAGCTACTCAGGACTAGCGGTACATGAGCAGTTCTTC. The gene calls are TRBV6-6 and TRBJ2-1, with TRBD2 matching over 10 bases. The CDR3 has 15 residues. CDR1 is MNHNY, CDR2 SVGAGI, per germline (reference sequence).

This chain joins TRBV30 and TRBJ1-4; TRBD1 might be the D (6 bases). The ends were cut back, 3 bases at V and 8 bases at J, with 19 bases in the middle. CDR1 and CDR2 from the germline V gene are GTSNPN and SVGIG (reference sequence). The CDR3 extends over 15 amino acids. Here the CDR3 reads CAWRPPGGAREKLFF. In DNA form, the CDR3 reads TGTGCCTGGAGGCCTCCGGGGGGGGCTAGGGAAAAACTGTTTTTT.

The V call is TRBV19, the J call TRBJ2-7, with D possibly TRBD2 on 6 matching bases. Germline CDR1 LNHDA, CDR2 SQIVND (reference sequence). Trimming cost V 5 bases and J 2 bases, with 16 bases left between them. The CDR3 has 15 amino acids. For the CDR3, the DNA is TGTGCCAGTAGTGTAGGTGGGACTCCTACCTACGAGCAGTACTTC. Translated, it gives CASSVGGTPTYEQYF.